This T cell receptor beta chain was retrieved from a study of cytomegalovirus exposure and HLA in healthy donors. The primer mix had 60 Vbeta and 13 Jbeta primers. Original analysis: In a later analysis, of about 80 million unique beta chains, roughly 11 million appeared in at least two donors. Sequencing used immunoSEQ multiplex PCR; TCRdb keeps in-frame clones, though not all of them. The DNA gave D and trimming, while V, J and clone size come from that table. The sample shows 150,000 to 200,000 clones, 75% to 85% of them seen only once. With respect to this clone: The antigen is not known.

The study's findings and limits: TCR beta V segments were, for the most part, productive about 87% or about 30% of the time in an earlier analysis. TCR beta chains numbering 150 to 200 were designated cytomegalovirus-associated. Presence/absence analyses supposed approximately even sequencing depth among donors.

The CDR3 totals 20 residues. The TCR was taken from a woman in her thirties in good health and CMV-seronegative. The chain has TRBV21-1 and TRBJ2-1; the DNA was not used to check the table's D call, TRBD1. TRBV21-1 is a known pseudogene. Sequencing was done on a sample of PBMCs. The CDR3 here is CASSKEKTVEEVWLYNEQFF. In nucleotides, the CDR3 is TGTGCCAGCAGCAAAGAAAAGACAGTAGAAGAAGTTTGGCTCTACAATGAGCAGTTCTTC.